One sample yielded the 16 T cell receptor beta chains listed below, sequenced in a study of CD8 T cells in ankylosing spondylitis. Study-level findings and limits: There was a TCR beta motif, made of eight highly homologous variants, that appeared characteristic of ankylosing spondylitis blood.

TCRdb itself ran the 5' RACE reads through MiXCR, one entry per CDR3 protein. The sample contains fewer than 400,000 distinct CDR3 sequences, 20% to 25% of which appear only once. No antigen is known for these receptors. The sample taken for sequencing was blood, either unsorted or a sorted T cell fraction (not recorded which). The receptors originated from a male donor with ankylosing spondylitis.

This chain joins TRBV6-2 or TRBV6-3 and TRBJ2-7; 10 nucleotides align to TRBD1. J gave up 5 bases and V 7 bases, and 14 bases lay outside the gene matches. Germline lookup yields CDR1 MNHEY and CDR2 SVGEGT. The CDR3 totals 16 residues. CDR3 in DNA: TGTGCCAGCAATCTACTGGGACAGGGGTTTGTGGACGAGCAGTACTTC. As protein: CASNLLGQGFVDEQYF.

This clonotype was detected ten times or more. V is TRBV29-1 and J is TRBJ1-2; 9 nucleotides match TRBD1. V shed 7 bases and J 5 bases; nucleotides not matched to a gene: 8. Germline assignment: CDR1 SQVTM and CDR2 ANQGSEA. This CDR3 comprises 13 residues. Here the CDR3 reads CSALQGAGYGYTF. DNA for the CDR3: TGCAGCGCTTTACAGGGGGCAGGATATGGCTACACCTTC.

This chain connects TRBV18 to TRBJ2-2; D may be TRBD1 (6 bases). The CDR3 spans 14 residues. Germline loops: CDR1 KGHSH, CDR2 LQKENI. V was clipped by 8 bases and J by 8 bases, with 18 bases between them. In nucleotides, the CDR3 is TGTGCCAGCACGCCGGACAGACGAGCGGGGGAGCTGTTTTTT. Amino acids: CASTPDRRAGELFF. Full variable domain (missing parts from reference TRBV18 and TRBJ2-2): NAGVMQNPRHLVRRRGQEARLRCSPMKGHSHVYWYRQLPEEGLKFMVYLQKENIIDESGMPKERFSAEFPKEGPSILRIQQVVRGDSAAYFCASTPDRRAGELFFGEGSRLTVL.

V usage is TRBV12-3 or TRBV12-4 and J usage is TRBJ2-1; D remains ambiguous. This CDR3 is 14 amino acids long. The V end lost 5 bases, the J end lost 0 bases, and 8 bases lay between the germline ends. The CDR3 bases are TGTGCCAGCAGTCCCCAAGGCTCCTACAATGAGCAGTTCTTC. It encodes CASSPQGSYNEQFF.

This clonotype was detected ten times or more. The CDR3 DNA follows: TGCGCCAGCAGCTTGGAGGGCAGGACTAGCACAGATACGCAGTATTTT. The encoded protein is CASSLEGRTSTDTQYF. The chain employs TRBV5-1 and TRBJ2-3; maybe TRBD2 (5 bases). V was clipped by 0 bases and J by 0 bases, with 11 bases between them. This CDR3 has 16 amino acids. CDR1 and CDR2 (germline): SGHRS, YFSETQ.

This clonotype was seen only a few times. The CDR3 here is CSARDAAKNIQYF. The CDR3 nucleotides read TGCAGTGCCAGGGACGCGGCCAAAAACATTCAGTACTTC. The chain links TRBV20-1 to TRBJ2-4; possibly TRBD1 or TRBD2 for D (5 bases each). The germline V gene encodes CDR1 DFQATT and CDR2 SNEGSKA (reference sequence). The germline V and J ends were trimmed by 6 bases and 1 base, with 10 bases remaining between them. The CDR3 length is 13 residues.

This clonotype showed up just once. This chain connects TRBV6-2 or TRBV6-3 to TRBJ1-1, with D perhaps matching TRBD1 (5 bases). Trimming shortened V by 5 bases and J by 6 bases, and 16 bases separated the two germline ends. The CDR3 has 14 residues. Germline V gives CDR1 MNHEY, CDR2 SVGEGT. CDR3 bases: TGTGCCAGCAGTCCCTGGACACCCAGGGCTGAAGCTTTCTTT. It specifies CASSPWTPRAEAFF.

This clonotype was detected a few times. The chain has TRBV20-1 and TRBJ1-2; D perhaps matches TRBD1 (5 bases). CDR3 length: 14 residues. CDR1 and CDR2 from the germline V gene are DFQATT and SNEGSKA (reference sequence). Trimming took 6 bases from V and 6 from J, leaving 20 bases between them. As DNA, the CDR3 is TGCAGTGCGCGGACACCCTCTGTGCATCATGGCTACACCTTC. Translating gives CSARTPSVHHGYTF.

The genes are TRBV20-1 and TRBJ2-5; perhaps D is TRBD1 or TRBD2 (6 bases each). V lost 3 bases to trimming and J lost 4 bases, with 18 bases between them. Germline CDR1 is DFQATT and CDR2 is SNEGSKA (reference sequence). The CDR3 length is 15 residues. The CDR3 nucleotides read TGCAGTGCTAGCCCCGGGGCTGAGGGGGGAGAGACCCAGTACTTC. This sequence encodes CSASPGAEGGETQYF.

The chain joins TRBV3-1 to TRBJ1-2; TRBD1 matches 9 bases. Germline V gene lookup returns CDR1 LGHDT and CDR2 YNNKEL (reference sequence). Trimming cost V 0 bases and J 4 bases; bases outside gene matches: 3. This CDR3 region has 15 residues. DNA for the CDR3: TGTGCCAGCAGCCAAGAAGGGACAGGGCTCTATGGCTACACCTTC. Translation gives CASSQEGTGLYGYTF.

The chain combines TRBV5-1 with TRBJ2-1; 7 bases agree with TRBD2. Germline-derived CDR1 and CDR2 are SGHRS and YFSETQ. The CDR3 covers 14 residues. The trim removed 2 bases at V and 7 bases at J, leaving 6 bases unmatched. CDR3 protein: CASSLAGSMNEQFF. The CDR3 region has the DNA TGCGCCAGCAGCTTAGCGGGGTCAATGAATGAGCAGTTCTTC.

This clonotype was recorded a few times. The V and J genes are TRBV2 and TRBJ2-1; D is undetermined. There are 14 residues in the CDR3. Trimming removed 8 bases at V and 8 bases at J, with 19 bases between. CDR1 is SNHLY, CDR2 FYNNEI, per germline. CDR3 sequence (DNA): TGTGCCAGCGGGTCTTGGGTACCACACTATGAGCAGTTCTTC. It yields the protein CASGSWVPHYEQFF.

V is TRBV6-2 or TRBV6-3 and J is TRBJ2-7, with a possible D match to TRBD1 (6 bases). Germline loops: CDR1 MNHEY, CDR2 SVGEGT. This CDR3 spans 12 amino acids. Deletions cut 8 bases from V and 3 bases from J, with 11 bases between. In DNA form, the CDR3 reads TGTGCCAGCGGACCGGACAGCTACGAGCAGTACTTC. It is translated as CASGPDSYEQYF.

CDR3 region: CASSLRHLESQYF. In DNA form, the CDR3 reads TGTGCCAGCAGCCTTAGACACCTCGAAAGCCAGTACTTC. The chain employs TRBV3-1 and TRBJ2-5, with D unresolved. In germline, CDR1 is LGHDT, CDR2 YNNKEL (reference sequence). This CDR3 spans 13 amino acids. V lost 4 bases and J 10 bases, leaving 16 bases between the germline ends.

There are a few counts of this clonotype. The chain carries TRBV2 and TRBJ1-2; possibly TRBD1 for D (5 bases). The CDR3 has 14 residues. Germline CDR1 and CDR2: SNHLY and FYNNEI. With 6 bases removed from V and 4 bases from J, the gap between germline ends came to 15 bases. CDR3 protein: CASRGTEGTYGYTF. The CDR3 region has the DNA TGTGCCAGCAGGGGGACGGAGGGAACCTATGGCTACACCTTC.

The CDR3 sequence is CASSLGQGVGYTF. CDR3 bases: TGTGCCAGCAGCTTGGGACAGGGTGTAGGCTACACCTTC. The gene calls are TRBV11-2 and TRBJ1-2; TRBD1 aligns across 9 bases. Per the germline V gene, CDR1 is SGHAT and CDR2 is FQNNGV. Trimming took 3 bases from V and 8 from J; bases not matched to a gene: 4. The CDR3 has 13 residues.